This is a list of T cell receptor beta chains from one sample in a study of beta chain features in type 1 diabetes. The table came from immunoSEQ multiplex PCR; TCRdb's copy has only in-frame clones and leaves some out. The sample includes around 300,000 clones, roughly 11% of them seen just once. Sequencing used naive CD4+ T cells from blood. These TCRs come from a woman aged 30 to 39 in good health. Each CDR3 is given with its conserved first and last residue. The D gene is left open where the match is weak. Clone sizes are given selectively: once, few, many, or a class where the clone is expanded.

v_gene	len	d_gene	abundance	j_gene	CDR3aa	CDR3nt
TRBV27	15	TRBD2	NA	TRBJ2-7	CASSVAGTSRYEQYF	TGTGCCAGCAGTGTCGCCGGGACTAGTAGGTACGAGCAGTACTTC
TRBV5-1	14	NA	NA	TRBJ2-7	CASSLAGDSYEQYF	TGCGCCAGCAGCTTGGCCGGTGACTCCTACGAGCAGTACTTC
TRBV4-3	20	NA	NA	TRBJ2-3	CASSQDARTTAGASTDTQYF	TGCGCCAGCAGCCAAGATGCGAGGACTACTGCTGGGGCTAGCACAGATACGCAGTATTTT
TRBV30	16	TRBD1	NA	TRBJ2-5	CAWMSLPGQGKETQYF	TGTGCCTGGATGTCCTTACCGGGACAGGGGAAAGAGACCCAGTACTTC
TRBV6-5	14	TRBD1	few	TRBJ1-2	CASSYSTGDYGYTF	TGTGCCAGCAGTTACTCGACAGGGGACTATGGCTACACCTTC
TRBV6-5	14	NA	few	TRBJ2-5	CASSYTRGRETQYF	TGTGCCAGCAGTTATACCCGGGGTAGGGAGACCCAGTACTTC
TRBV18	14	TRBD1	few	TRBJ2-7	CASSPGTGPSEQYF	TGTGCCAGCTCACCCGGGACAGGGCCAAGCGAGCAGTACTTC
TRBV6-1	11	NA	few	TRBJ2-7	CASSTSSPQYF	TGTGCCAGCAGTACCTCTAGTCCTCAGTACTTC
TRBV15	15	NA	few	TRBJ2-5	CATSRDRGEGETQYF	TGTGCCACCAGCAGAGATAGGGGGGAGGGGGAGACCCAGTACTTC
TRBV6-1	12	NA	few	TRBJ1-5	CASSEGWQGGNF	TGTGCCAGCAGTGAAGGATGGCAGGGCGGGAATTTT
TRBV7-2	13	TRBD2	few	TRBJ2-5	CASSRLAEETQYF	TGTGCCAGCAGCCGCCTAGCGGAAGAGACCCAGTACTTC
TRBV11-3	16	TRBD1	few	TRBJ2-1	CASSQAGTGGGNEQFF	TGTGCCAGCAGCCAAGCCGGGACAGGGGGGGGGAATGAGCAGTTCTTC
TRBV11-2	14	TRBD2	NA	TRBJ2-3	CAITRTSGTDTQYF	TGTGCCATTACCAGGACTAGCGGCACAGATACGCAGTATTTT
TRBV18	13	NA	NA	TRBJ2-7	CASSLGGTYEQYF	TGTGCCAGCTCACTCGGGGGAACCTACGAGCAGTACTTC
TRBV19	14	TRBD2	few	TRBJ2-2	CASSTGLVPGELFF	TGTGCCAGTAGTACCGGACTAGTCCCCGGGGAGCTGTTTTTT
TRBV27	16	TRBD1	few	TRBJ1-4	CASSLGGTGGSEKLFF	TGTGCCAGCAGTTTGGGGGGGACAGGGGGGAGTGAAAAACTGTTTTTT
TRBV6-5	16	TRBD1	NA	TRBJ2-3	CASSFGPGTGEDTQYF	TGTGCCAGCAGTTTCGGCCCCGGGACAGGGGAAGATACGCAGTATTTT
TRBV6-5	16	TRBD2	NA	TRBJ2-7	CASSFSSGGVSYEQYF	TGTGCCAGCAGTTTCTCTAGCGGGGGAGTCTCCTACGAGCAGTACTTC
TRBV9	16	NA	NA	TRBJ1-2	CASSVAAGTANYGYTF	TGTGCCAGCAGCGTAGCTGCAGGCACAGCTAACTATGGCTACACCTTC
TRBV4-3	14	NA	NA	TRBJ2-7	CASSQDVSVYEQYF	TGCGCCAGCAGCCAAGATGTCTCCGTCTACGAGCAGTACTTC
TRBV6-5	15	TRBD2	NA	TRBJ2-2	CASSSGRRYTGELFF	TGTGCCAGCAGCAGCGGGAGGCGATACACCGGGGAGCTGTTTTTT
TRBV13	16	TRBD2	few	TRBJ2-3	CASSLYSSGGTDTQYF	TGTGCCAGCAGCTTATATTCTAGCGGGGGCACAGATACGCAGTATTTT
TRBV4-2	19	TRBD2	NA	TRBJ2-1	CASSQEVGTVGLAGGGEFF	TGTGCCAGCAGCCAAGAAGTGGGCACGGTAGGACTAGCGGGAGGGGGGGAGTTCTTC
TRBV7-2	17	NA	NA	TRBJ2-1	CASSLRQGLSSYNEQFF	TGTGCCAGCAGCCTGAGACAGGGACTGAGCTCCTACAATGAGCAGTTCTTC
TRBV11-2	16	TRBD2	NA	TRBJ2-1	CASSVTSGTSLFEQFF	TGTGCCAGCAGCGTTACTAGCGGGACTTCCCTATTTGAGCAGTTCTTC
TRBV7-2	16	TRBD2	NA	TRBJ2-3	CASSLVLAGSTDTQYF	TGTGCCAGCAGCTTAGTTTTAGCGGGTAGCACAGATACGCAGTATTTT
TRBV10-3	12	TRBD2	NA	TRBJ2-5	CAIGREQETQYF	TGTGCCATCGGGAGGGAGCAAGAGACCCAGTACTTC
TRBV5-1	13	NA	NA	TRBJ2-7	CASSLDRAYEQYF	TGCGCCAGCAGCTTGGACAGGGCCTACGAGCAGTACTTC
TRBV7-9	15	NA	few	TRBJ2-5	CASSRSEGRLKTQYF	TGTGCCAGCAGCCGATCCGAGGGCCGTTTGAAGACCCAGTACTTC
TRBV18	15	NA	NA	TRBJ1-1	CASSPRQDFVSEAFF	TGTGCCAGCTCACCACGACAGGATTTTGTCTCTGAAGCTTTCTTT
TRBV29-1	13	NA	NA	TRBJ2-5	CSVEVVGVETQYF	TGCAGCGTTGAAGTGGTAGGGGTTGAGACCCAGTACTTC
TRBV5-4	14	NA	NA	TRBJ2-5	CASSLSIGEETQYF	TGTGCCAGCAGCCTCAGCATAGGAGAAGAGACCCAGTACTTC
TRBV6-1	15	TRBD1	few	TRBJ1-2	CASRPGQGADYGYTF	TGTGCCAGCAGACCCGGACAGGGGGCAGACTATGGCTACACCTTC
TRBV2	13	NA	few	TRBJ1-5	CASSGDIYQPQHF	TGTGCCAGCAGTGGGGACATTTATCAGCCCCAGCATTTT
TRBV13	14	NA	few	TRBJ1-1	CATTTVQKNTEAFF	TGTGCCACCACAACCGTACAGAAGAACACTGAAGCTTTCTTT
TRBV9	12	NA	NA	TRBJ2-5	CASSVNQETQYF	TGTGCCAGCAGCGTCAACCAAGAGACCCAGTACTTC
TRBV28	15	NA	NA	TRBJ2-7	CASSSPSPAAYEQYF	TGTGCCAGCAGTTCCCCCTCCCCGGCGGCGTACGAGCAGTACTTC
TRBV28	12	NA	few	TRBJ1-4	CASRSGQGPLFF	TGTGCCAGCAGATCGGGCCAGGGGCCACTGTTTTTT
TRBV18	17	TRBD2	NA	TRBJ2-1	CASSPPVGRDSYNEQFF	TGTGCCAGCTCACCACCGGTCGGGAGGGATTCCTACAATGAGCAGTTCTTC
TRBV7-2	15	TRBD2	NA	TRBJ2-5	CASSFGLAGQETQYF	TGTGCCAGCAGCTTCGGACTAGCGGGACAAGAGACCCAGTACTTC
TRBV18	14	NA	few	TRBJ2-5	CASSPGGRAETQYF	TGTGCCAGCTCACCCGGGGGGCGCGCCGAGACCCAGTACTTC
TRBV28	16	TRBD1	few	TRBJ2-7	CASSSEGTGRTYEQYF	TGTGCCAGCAGTTCAGAGGGGACAGGGAGAACCTACGAGCAGTACTTC
TRBV5-1	13	TRBD2	NA	TRBJ2-5	CASSLAAQETQYF	TGCGCCAGCAGCCTAGCGGCCCAAGAGACCCAGTACTTC
TRBV4-1	13	TRBD1	few	TRBJ2-1	CASSLDRVYEQFF	TGCGCCAGCAGCCTCGACAGGGTCTATGAGCAGTTCTTC
TRBV19	15	TRBD1	NA	TRBJ2-7	CASNDGGTGVSEQYF	TGTGCCAGTAACGACGGCGGGACAGGGGTTAGTGAGCAGTACTTC
TRBV27	13	NA	NA	TRBJ1-1	CASSSAQGTEAFF	TGTGCCAGCAGTTCCGCGCAGGGCACTGAAGCTTTCTTT
TRBV18	15	NA	few	TRBJ1-5	CASSSGGYSNQPQHF	TGTGCCAGCTCCTCCGGGGGATATAGCAATCAGCCCCAGCATTTT
TRBV27	15	TRBD2	few	TRBJ2-2	CASRSGGVNTGELFF	TGTGCCAGCAGAAGCGGGGGTGTGAACACCGGGGAGCTGTTTTTT
TRBV30	13	TRBD1	NA	TRBJ2-2	CAHATGGSGELFF	TGTGCCCATGCAACAGGGGGTAGTGGGGAGCTGTTTTTT
TRBV2	14	TRBD1	NA	TRBJ1-2	CASKPGTGRIGYTF	TGTGCCAGCAAGCCCGGGACAGGGAGGATTGGCTACACCTTC
TRBV5-1	14	NA	few	TRBJ1-5	CASSPTGRDQPQHF	TGCGCCAGCAGCCCCACAGGTCGTGATCAGCCCCAGCATTTT
TRBV28	16	TRBD1	few	TRBJ2-1	CASSLSTGGSYNEQFF	TGTGCCAGCAGTTTATCGACAGGGGGCTCCTACAATGAGCAGTTCTTC
TRBV30	15	TRBD2	NA	TRBJ2-5	CAWNGGVASWETQYF	TGTGCCTGGAACGGGGGGGTAGCATCCTGGGAGACCCAGTACTTC